Reported below is one T cell receptor (beta chain). This entry is derived from a study of T cells after yellow fever vaccination. Study as a whole: SMART-Seq v4 Ultra Low Input handled preparation of low-cell-number fractions.

TCRdb called the 5' RACE reads again in MiXCR, with one record for every CDR3 protein. The table shows about 130,000 distinct CDR3 sequences, with over 8% occurring only once. This clonotype originated in a man younger than 35 who received the YFV17D yellow fever vaccine. Sample: CD8+ T cells sorted from PBMCs, taken on the day of the yellow fever booster vaccination.

CDR3 amino acids: CASSRPGTGVSYEQYV. The CDR3 coding sequence is TGTGCCAGCAGCCGACCGGGGACAGGGGTATCCTACGAGCAGTACGTC. The V call is TRBV7-2, the J call TRBJ2-7; 10 nucleotides align to TRBD1. J gave up 1 base and V 5 bases, and 8 bases lay outside the gene matches. Germline values: CDR1 SGHTA, CDR2 FQGNSA. The CDR3 extends over 16 amino acids.